These 18 T cell receptor beta chains were sequenced from one sample in a study of T cell responses to AZD1222 COVID-19 vaccine. Here immunoSEQ multiplex PCR was the method, and the copy in TCRdb shows in-frame clones only, minus some. The sample shows about 150,000 clones, about nine tenths of them seen only once. Specimen: peripheral blood, collected after recovery from COVID-19. These receptors were obtained from an adult who had recovered from COVID-19.

The chain recombines TRBV6-2 or TRBV6-3 with TRBJ1-5; D not certain. The V end was cut by 0 bases, the J end by 1 base, with 10 bases between. This CDR3 has 16 residues. Germline V lookup: CDR1 MNHEY, CDR2 SVGEGT. This CDR3 reads CASSYSRVMSNQPQHF. DNA of the CDR3: TGTGCCAGCAGTTACTCACGGGTAATGAGCAATCAGCCCCAGCATTTT.

This sequence joins TRBV6-5 and TRBJ1-1; the D is unclear. CDR3 length equals 13 residues. The germline CDR1 and CDR2 sequences are MNHEY and SVGAGI. V was trimmed by 2 bases and J by 3 bases, leaving 7 bases between them. The CDR3 nucleotides read TGTGCCAGCAGTTACGAGATATACACTGAAGCTTTCTTT. This codes for CASSYEIYTEAFF.

J is TRBJ2-5 and V is TRBV3-1 (or the pseudogene TRBV3-2); 7 bases are a match to TRBD1. This CDR3 comprises 15 residues. Germline CDR1 is LGHDT and CDR2 is YNNKEL (reference sequence). Germline trimming cut 7 bases from V and 1 base from J; bases unmatched to any gene: 9. CDR3 in amino acids: CASKGGASLQETQYF. As DNA, the CDR3 is TGTGCCAGCAAAGGGGGCGCAAGCCTCCAAGAGACCCAGTACTTC.

The chain joins TRBV4-1 to TRBJ1-4; perhaps TRBD1 as D (5 bases). The CDR3 covers 14 residues. V lost 5 bases and J lost 7, with 14 bases in between. Germline CDR1 and CDR2: MGHRA and YSYEKL. The CDR3 nucleotides read TGCGCCAGCAGCACGGGGAGGGGAGGTGAAAAACTGTTTTTT. Amino acid sequence: CASSTGRGGEKLFF.

The chain employs TRBV9 and TRBJ2-2, with no clear D. There are 16 residues in the CDR3. V was clipped by 0 bases and J by 2 bases, with 11 bases between them. Germline V CDR1 and CDR2: SGDLS, YYNGEE. CDR3 sequence reads: CASSVALTINTGELFF. In DNA form, the CDR3 reads TGTGCCAGCAGCGTAGCTCTCACCATAAACACCGGGGAGCTGTTTTTT.

This chain uses TRBV19 with TRBJ1-4; TRBD1 matches 8 bases. Per the germline V gene, CDR1 is LNHDA and CDR2 is SQIVND (reference sequence). The CDR3 contains 14 residues. V dropped 9 bases and J dropped 6; count of bases not matched to a gene: 9. The CDR3 loop reads CASCSLTGDEKLFF. CDR3 nucleotide sequence: TGTGCCAGCTGTTCCCTGACAGGGGATGAAAAACTGTTTTTT.

The J gene is TRBJ2-7, the V gene TRBV9, with D perhaps matching TRBD1 (5 bases). Germline V lookup: CDR1 SGDLS, CDR2 YYNGEE. V shed 0 bases and J shed 3 bases, with 13 bases lying between them. The CDR3 length is 15 residues. Here the CDR3 reads CASSVGADIIYEQYF. The CDR3 DNA reads TGTGCCAGCAGCGTAGGTGCGGACATAATCTACGAGCAGTACTTC. The full variable domain, completed using reference TRBV9 and TRBJ2-7, is DSGVTQTPKHLITATGQRVTLRCSPRSGDLSVYWYQQSLDQGLQFLIQYYNGEERAKGNILERFSAQQFPDLHSELNLSSLELGDSALYFCASSVGADIIYEQYFGPGTRLTVT.

This clone was observed a single time. The rearrangement links TRBV27 to TRBJ2-5, with D maybe TRBD1 (5 bases). The CDR3 runs to 13 residues. The V gene lost 5 bases and the J gene lost 7 bases, with 14 bases spanning the gap. The germline CDR1 and CDR2 sequences are MNHEY and SMNVEV (reference sequence). The DNA for the CDR3 is TGTGCCAGCAGTCAAAGCAGGGTCGGGACCCAGTACTTC. Protein product: CASSQSRVGTQYF.

The J gene is TRBJ2-2, the V gene TRBV7-7; no clear D. Trimming took off 1 base at V and 5 bases at J, with 5 bases between the two ends. Germline CDR1 is SSHAT and CDR2 is FNYEAQ (reference sequence). The CDR3 covers 13 residues. CDR3 sequence reads: CASSLDRTGELFF. The CDR3 nucleotides read TGTGCCAGCAGCTTAGATCGAACCGGGGAGCTGTTTTTT.

The rearrangement links TRBV19 to TRBJ2-4; D unclear. V lost 5 bases, J lost 0 bases, and 8 bases lay in between. CDR3 size: 14 residues. Germline CDR1 LNHDA, CDR2 SQIVND (reference sequence). CDR3 sequence: CASSDAGAKNIQYF. CDR3 nucleotide sequence: TGTGCCAGTAGTGATGCCGGAGCCAAAAACATTCAGTACTTC.

This sequence joins TRBV9 and TRBJ1-3, with D hard to call. From germline, CDR1 is SGDLS and CDR2 YYNGEE. The CDR3 length is 14 residues. The ends were cut back, 3 bases at V and 0 bases at J, with 7 bases in the middle. CDR3 nucleotides: TGTGCCAGCAGCGGGACGGACTCTGGAAACACCATATATTTT. The encoded protein is CASSGTDSGNTIYF.

V usage is TRBV5-1 and J usage is TRBJ1-2; tentative D call: TRBD1 (5 bases). Germline V gives CDR1 SGHRS, CDR2 YFSETQ. Trimming cost V 0 bases and J 6 bases, with 15 bases left between them. This CDR3 comprises 15 residues. The DNA for the CDR3 is TGCGCCAGCAGCTTGGGCCAGGGAAGCCGGAATGGCTACACCTTC. It is translated as CASSLGQGSRNGYTF.

This clone was seen just once. The chain links TRBV18 to TRBJ1-2; the D is unclear. This CDR3 comprises 14 residues. Trimming left V 0 bases short and J 2 bases short, with 7 bases between. The germline V gene encodes CDR1 KGHSH and CDR2 LQKENI. The CDR3 DNA is TGTGCCAGCTCACCACCCCCGGGAAACTATGGCTACACCTTC. Protein product: CASSPPPGNYGYTF.

The V and J genes are TRBV15 and TRBJ1-1; D ambiguous. This CDR3 is built from 13 residues. Trimming pared 3 bases from V and 3 bases from J, leaving 8 bases between. The germline gives CDR1 LNHNV, CDR2 YYDKDF (reference sequence). The CDR3 DNA is TGTGCCACCAGCAGCACATGGGACACTGAAGCTTTCTTT. As protein: CATSSTWDTEAFF.

V gene TRBV28 combines with J gene TRBJ1-1; D remains unclear. In germline, CDR1 is MDHEN, CDR2 SYDVKM. Trimming left V 2 bases short and J 7 bases short, with 8 bases between. The CDR3 consists of 12 residues. In DNA, the CDR3 is TGTGCCAGCAGTTTAGGGCTGAGTGAAGCTTTCTTT. Its protein product is CASSLGLSEAFF. The entire variable domain, with the rest obtained from reference TRBV28 and TRBJ1-1, is as follows: DVKVTQSSRYLVKRTGEKVFLECVQDMDHENMFWYRQDPGLGLRLIYFSYDVKMKEKGDIPEGYSVSREKKERFSLILESASTNQTSMYLCASSLGLSEAFFGQGTRLTVV.

The gene calls are TRBV5-1 and TRBJ2-7; D perhaps matches TRBD1 (6 bases). The CDR3 covers 15 residues. CDR1 SGHRS and CDR2 YFSETQ come from the germline V gene. The V gene lost 0 bases and the J gene lost 5 bases, with 15 bases spanning the gap. The CDR3 DNA reads TGCGCCAGCAGCTTGGAGCCAGGGGCGAGTGACGAGCAGTACTTC. This sequence encodes CASSLEPGASDEQYF.

The V call is TRBV28, the J call TRBJ1-5; D gene uncertain. Between the trimmed V and J ends, which lost 3 bases and 3 bases, there was a span of 6 bases. Germline CDR1 MDHEN, CDR2 SYDVKM. This CDR3 region has 13 residues. As DNA, the CDR3 is TGTGCCAGCAGTTTGCTGAACAATCAGCCCCAGCATTTT. Translating gives CASSLLNNQPQHF.

The V and J genes are TRBV27 and TRBJ1-5; a weak D match, TRBD1 (5 bases). Germline CDR1 is MNHEY and CDR2 is SMNVEV (reference sequence). The V gene lost 2 bases and the J gene lost 11 bases, with 13 bases spanning the gap. The CDR3 length is 13 residues. CDR3 sequence reads: CASSLIPEGSQHF. The CDR3 DNA is TGTGCCAGCAGTTTAATCCCGGAGGGGTCCCAGCATTTT.